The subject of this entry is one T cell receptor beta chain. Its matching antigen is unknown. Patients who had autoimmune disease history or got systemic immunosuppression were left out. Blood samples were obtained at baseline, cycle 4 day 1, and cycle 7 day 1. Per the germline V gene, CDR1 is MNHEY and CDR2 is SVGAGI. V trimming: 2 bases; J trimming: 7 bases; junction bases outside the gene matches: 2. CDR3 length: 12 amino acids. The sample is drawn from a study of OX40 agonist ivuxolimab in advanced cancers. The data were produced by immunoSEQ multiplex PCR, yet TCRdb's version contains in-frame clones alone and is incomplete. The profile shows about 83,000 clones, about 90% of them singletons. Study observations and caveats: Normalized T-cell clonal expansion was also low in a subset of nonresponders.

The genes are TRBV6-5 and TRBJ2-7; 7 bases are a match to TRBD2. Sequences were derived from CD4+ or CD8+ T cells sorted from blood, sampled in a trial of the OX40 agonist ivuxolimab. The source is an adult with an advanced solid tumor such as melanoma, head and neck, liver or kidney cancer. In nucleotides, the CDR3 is TGTGCCAGCAGTTACCTCGGGGGGGAGCAGTACTTC. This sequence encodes CASSYLGGEQYF.